What follows is one TCR beta chain and its context. The antigen is unknown. The V and J ends lost 1 base and 1 base respectively, with 11 bases between them. CDR3 length: 16 residues. Method: immunoSEQ multiplex PCR; TCRdb's copy keeps in-frame clones and lacks some. Of 110,000 to 150,000 clones listed, more than 75% were seen once; the top ten hold approximately 3%. This record belongs to a study of T cell responses to AZD1222 COVID-19 vaccine. Study results and limitations: Of the AZD1222 recipients, only five to seven were seropositive at baseline. Repertoires were sampled only after the peak T cell response.

This sample comprised peripheral blood, obtained 28 days after the second AZD1222 dose. The gene calls are TRBV5-3 and TRBJ2-2; D may be TRBD1 or TRBD2 (5 bases each). TRBV5-3 is annotated as an ORF whose role is uncertain. The receptor comes from an adult who received the AZD1222 COVID-19 vaccine. CDR3 DNA sequence: TGTGCCAGAAGCTTGCCGGTGGGGGAGAACACCGGGGAGCTGTTTTTT. Translated: CARSLPVGENTGELFF.